Sequencing of this T cell receptor beta chain was carried out in a study of T cell responses to AZD1222 COVID-19 vaccine. For the study at large: Pooled in the analysis were second doses at about 4 or about 12 weeks. The study's findings and limits: Just six AZD1222 recipients were seropositive at baseline. Mostly white British, mostly female donors; authors suggested clonal diversity may be underestimated.

CDR3 size: 12 residues. Trimming shortened V by 1 base and J by 5 bases, and 5 bases separated the two germline ends. Per germline, CDR1 MDHEN and CDR2 SYDVKM. Libraries were prepared by immunoSEQ multiplex PCR; TCRdb keeps only in-frame clonotypes and omits some of them. There are 120,000 to 150,000 clones in the sample; roughly 88% occur only once, and 2.2% lies in the top ten. This clone was detected only once. Its antigen is still unknown. The sequence derives from an adult in good health. The sequenced sample was peripheral blood, obtained on day 0 of AZD1222 vaccination. This rearrangement joins TRBV28 to TRBJ1-2; D is uncertain. CDR3 DNA: TGTGCCAGCAGTTTATACCCTTATGGCTACACCTTC. It specifies CASSLYPYGYTF.